This entry lists 32 T cell receptor beta chains sequenced from one sample in a study of cytotoxic CD8 clonotypes in ibrutinib-treated CLL. Data came from immunoSEQ multiplex PCR; TCRdb stores just in-frame clones and leaves some out. The sample contains about 16,000 clones, roughly 65% of which appear only once. Sequencing was performed on PBMCs, taken before ibrutinib treatment. The receptors were sampled from a human donor with chronic lymphocytic leukemia.

V and J are TRBV10-3 and TRBJ1-1; weak D call: TRBD1 (6 bases). The germline V and J ends were trimmed by 0 bases and 6 bases, with 11 bases remaining between them. Germline CDR1 reads ENHRY; CDR2 reads SYGVKD. This CDR3 is built from 14 residues. DNA for the CDR3: TGTGCCATCAGTGAGTCAGGCGGGGGCGCTGAAGCTTTCTTT. This gives the protein CAISESGGGAEAFF.

This clone is labeled as medium-sized. The chain employs TRBV13 and TRBJ2-1, with TRBD1 matching 12 bases. Germline CDR1 reads PRHDT; CDR2 reads FYEKMQ (reference sequence). The CDR3 has 15 residues. V shed 5 bases and J 5 bases; nucleotides not matched to a gene: 4. The CDR3 reads CASSPGQGADNEQFF. Written as DNA, the CDR3 is TGTGCCAGCAGCCCGGGACAGGGGGCAGACAATGAGCAGTTCTTC.

This clone has only a few counts. The rearrangement joins TRBV5-1 to TRBJ1-1; D call uncertain. The CDR3 sequence is 11 residues long. Germline V gene lookup returns CDR1 SGHRS and CDR2 YFSETQ. Between the trimmed V and J ends, which lost 4 bases and 8 bases, there was a span of 9 bases. CDR3 DNA sequence: TGCGCCAGCAGCAACCTGGGGGAAGCTTTCTTT. It specifies CASSNLGEAFF.

The chain has TRBV9 and TRBJ2-3, with 8 bases matching TRBD1. Losses at the gene ends were 0 bases for V and 7 bases for J; bases not matched to a gene: 4. The CDR3 extends over 14 amino acids. Germline lookup yields CDR1 SGDLS and CDR2 YYNGEE. The CDR3 DNA is TGTGCCAGCAGCGTAGGGACAGGGAGGAATACGCAGTATTTT. This gives the protein CASSVGTGRNTQYF.

This clone was seen just once. The V gene is TRBV6-1, the J gene TRBJ1-4; 7 bases match TRBD1. Germline loops: CDR1 MNHNS, CDR2 SASEGT. This CDR3 is 17 amino acids long. Trimming took 2 bases from V and 0 from J; bases not matched to a gene: 6. CDR3 sequence: CASSELMTGTTNEKLFF. The DNA of the CDR3 is TGTGCCAGCAGTGAACTCATGACAGGGACAACTAATGAAAAACTGTTTTTT.

V and J are TRBV30 and TRBJ1-2; D not resolved. Trimming took 0 bases from V and 8 from J, leaving 7 bases between them. Per the germline V gene, CDR1 is GTSNPN and CDR2 is SVGIG (reference sequence). This CDR3 contains 11 residues. CDR3 in DNA: TGTGCCTGGAGTGTTCTTTGGGGCTACACCTTC. It translates to CAWSVLWGYTF.

The chain joins TRBV7-9 to TRBJ1-1; TRBD1 is a possible D gene (5 bases). Germline values: CDR1 SEHNR, CDR2 FQNEAQ (reference sequence). Trimming pared 3 bases from V and 0 bases from J, leaving 8 bases between. This CDR3 has 14 amino acids. This chain's CDR3 is CASSFQGMNTEAFF. CDR3 nucleotide sequence: TGTGCCAGCAGCTTTCAGGGAATGAACACTGAAGCTTTCTTT.

This chain links TRBV7-9 with TRBJ2-3; no definite D call. This CDR3 is 14 amino acids long. CDR1 and CDR2 (germline): SEHNR, FQNEAQ (reference sequence). Trimming cost V 4 bases and J 4 bases, with 12 bases left between them. The chain's CDR3 is CASSSPRAADTQYF. CDR3 nucleotides: TGTGCCAGCAGCTCCCCCAGAGCTGCAGATACGCAGTATTTT. The full variable domain, its missing parts supplied by reference TRBV7-9 and TRBJ2-3, is DTGVSQNPRHKITKRGQNVTFRCDPISEHNRLYWYRQTLGQGPEFLTYFQNEAQLEKSRLLSDRFSAERPKGSFSTLEIQRTEQGDSAMYLCASSSPRAADTQYFGPGTRLTVL.

V usage is TRBV6-1 and J usage is TRBJ2-7; 7 positions agree with TRBD2. This CDR3 spans 14 amino acids. V lost 6 bases and J lost 2; bases outside the gene matches: 7. Germline V gene sequence: CDR1 MNHNS, CDR2 SASEGT. CDR3 bases: TGTGCCAGCAGATTGGGAGGGGTTACCTACGAGCAGTACTTC. Translated: CASRLGGVTYEQYF.

The rearrangement joins TRBV10-3 to TRBJ1-5; no firm D call. CDR1 ENHRY and CDR2 SYGVKD come from the germline V gene. The CDR3 runs to 14 residues. V lost 3 bases and J 0 bases, leaving 6 bases between the germline ends. The CDR3 region is CAISEVRSNQPQHF. Written as DNA, the CDR3 is TGTGCCATCAGTGAAGTTCGTAGCAATCAGCCCCAGCATTTT.

The genes are TRBV11-3 and TRBJ2-5; 8 positions agree with TRBD1. Trimming took 4 bases from V and 5 from J; bases not matched to a gene: 9. This CDR3 has 15 amino acids. Germline V gene data show CDR1 as SGHNT and CDR2 as YENEEA. The CDR3 DNA follows: TGTGCCAGCAGCTCCGGACAGGGAGAAGAGGAGACCCAGTACTTC. Amino acid sequence: CASSSGQGEEETQYF.

The rearrangement uses TRBV6-5 and TRBJ2-7; 9 bases fit TRBD1. V lost 5 bases to trimming and J lost 2 bases; unmatched junction nucleotides: 7. Looked up from germline, CDR1 is MNHEY and CDR2 is SVGAGI. The CDR3 has 15 amino acids. CDR3 nucleotides: TGTGCCAGCAGTCCCCGGGACAGGGCAGCCTACGAGCAGTACTTC. Amino acid sequence: CASSPRDRAAYEQYF.

The chain uses TRBV9 and TRBJ2-5; 16 nucleotides agree with TRBD2. The germline gives CDR1 SGDLS, CDR2 YYNGEE. Unmatched junction bases numbered 6, after V lost 5 bases and J lost 5 bases. This CDR3 spans 16 amino acids. The CDR3 region has the DNA TGTGCCAGCAGTGAGGGACTAGCGGGGGGGCGTGAGACCCAGTACTTC. It codes for CASSEGLAGGRETQYF.

This chain links TRBV9 with TRBJ2-2, with 7 bases that match TRBD1. Germline CDR1 and CDR2: SGDLS and YYNGEE. V was pared by 0 bases and J by 3 bases, with 5 bases of the junction left unmatched. This CDR3 comprises 16 residues. The CDR3: CASSVGAGGDTGELFF. The CDR3 region has the DNA TGTGCCAGCAGCGTAGGGGCAGGGGGTGACACCGGGGAGCTGTTTTTT.

The rearrangement links TRBV7-2 to TRBJ1-5; possible D gene TRBD1, 5 bases. The V gene's germline CDR1 is SGHTA and CDR2 FQGNSA. The CDR3 extends over 14 amino acids. The V end was cut by 1 base, the J end by 4 bases, with 8 bases between. As DNA, the CDR3 is TGTGCCAGCAGCTTAGGGGGCGGGAATCAGCCCCAGCATTTT. Its translation is CASSLGGGNQPQHF.

This clone qualifies as medium-sized. V is TRBV11-3 and J is TRBJ2-5; 9 nucleotides align to TRBD2. The CDR3 covers 15 residues. CDR1 is SGHNT and CDR2 is YENEEA in the germline V gene. The V segment lost 3 bases and the J segment 4 bases; nucleotides outside the gene matches: 6. CDR3 coding DNA: TGTGCCAGCAGCTTGGCGGGGGGGGCCGCAGAGACCCAGTACTTC. Translating it yields CASSLAGGAAETQYF.

The rearrangement joins TRBV14 to TRBJ2-1, with D unclear. This CDR3 region has 15 residues. CDR1 is SGHDN and CDR2 is FVKESK in the germline V gene. Trimming shortened V by 0 bases and J by 5 bases, and 11 bases separated the two germline ends. CDR3 nucleotides: TGTGCCAGCAGCCAAGAATTGAGGTGGGACAATGAGCAGTTCTTC. Protein: CASSQELRWDNEQFF.

The chain links TRBV10-3 to TRBJ2-3; 9 bases map to TRBD1. In germline, CDR1 is ENHRY, CDR2 SYGVKD. V lost 6 bases and J lost 5; bases outside the gene matches: 6. The CDR3 extends over 14 amino acids. As DNA, the CDR3 is TGTGCCATCAGCGCGACAGGGGGTGTAGATACGCAGTATTTT. This translates into CAISATGGVDTQYF.

The chain is built from TRBV7-2 and TRBJ2-5, with D possibly TRBD2 on 6 matching bases. Germline CDR1 is SGHTA and CDR2 is FQGNSA. CDR3 length equals 13 residues. V lost 10 bases and J lost 0, with 12 bases in between. This CDR3 is CATTRDYQETQYF. DNA of the CDR3: TGTGCCACAACCCGGGACTACCAAGAGACCCAGTACTTC.

This clone was observed a few times. CDR3 bases: TGTGCCAGCAGCCAAGGACAGGGGGCCTACGAGCAGTACTTC. This translates into CASSQGQGAYEQYF. The genes are TRBV5-5 and TRBJ2-7, with 10 bases matching TRBD1. The CDR3 consists of 14 residues. V trimming: 4 bases; J trimming: 2 bases; junction bases outside the gene matches: 3. CDR1 SGHKS and CDR2 YYEKEE come from the germline V gene (reference sequence).

The chain combines TRBV27 with TRBJ1-4; TRBD1 might be the D (6 bases). V lost 0 bases and J lost 0, with 11 bases in between. Germline lookup yields CDR1 MNHEY and CDR2 SMNVEV (reference sequence). The CDR3 consists of 17 residues. This CDR3 is CASSLSGAQSTNEKLFF. For the CDR3, the DNA is TGTGCCAGCAGTTTATCGGGGGCTCAGTCAACTAATGAAAAACTGTTTTTT.

The V gene is TRBV27, the J gene TRBJ1-2, with D possibly matching TRBD1 (6 bases). The CDR3 extends over 12 amino acids. Germline CDR1 reads MNHEY; CDR2 reads SMNVEV (reference sequence). The V and J ends lost 6 bases and 8 bases respectively, with 13 bases between them. The chain's CDR3 is CASRQGDRGYTF. The CDR3 DNA reads as TGTGCCAGCAGACAGGGAGATAGGGGCTACACCTTC.

The CDR3 spells CASSPRTSGGATDTQYF. CDR3 nucleotide sequence: TGTGCCAGCAGCCCCCGGACTAGCGGGGGGGCGACAGATACGCAGTATTTT. This sequence joins TRBV7-3 and TRBJ2-3; 15 bases map to TRBD2. The germline CDR1 and CDR2 sequences are SGHTA and FQGTGA. CDR3 length: 17 residues. Trimming took 5 bases from V and 3 from J; bases not matched to a gene: 6.

The CDR3 DNA reads TGCGCCAGCACCTCCGACGGGATAGGCGCAAATGAGCAGTTCTTC. Translation gives CASTSDGIGANEQFF. V usage is TRBV5-1 and J usage is TRBJ2-1; D is perhaps TRBD2 (5 bases). The V end was cut by 6 bases, the J end by 7 bases, with 20 bases between. This CDR3 spans 15 amino acids. CDR1 SGHRS and CDR2 YFSETQ come from the germline V gene. Full variable domain (remainder filled in from reference TRBV5-1 and TRBJ2-1): KAGVTQTPRYLIKTRGQQVTLSCSPISGHRSVSWYQQTPGQGLQFLFEYFSETQRNKGNFPGRFSGRQFSNSRSEMNVSTLELGDSALYLCASTSDGIGANEQFFGPGTRLTVL.

This chain uses TRBV23-1 with TRBJ2-7, with 8 bases identical to TRBD1. TRBV23-1 is treated as an ORF (open reading frame) with a function not yet certain. The ends lost 6 bases at V and 5 bases at J; junction bases unmatched: 9. The CDR3 runs to 14 residues. The CDR3 DNA sequence: TGCGCCAGCAGCAGGACAGGGCAGGTCGACGAGCAGTACTTC. Translating gives CASSRTGQVDEQYF.

The chain links TRBV9 to TRBJ1-3; the D is unclear. Trimming removed 7 bases from V and 4 bases from J, with 9 bases in between. The CDR3 is made up of 12 amino acids. CDR1 is SGDLS and CDR2 is YYNGEE in the germline V gene. CDR3 loop: CASRTTGNTIYF. The CDR3 coding sequence is TGTGCCAGCCGAACTACAGGAAACACCATATATTTT.

This clone showed up just once. This sequence joins TRBV10-3 and TRBJ1-1; D gene uncertain. V gave up 8 bases and J gave up 4 bases, with 14 bases separating them. In germline, CDR1 is ENHRY, CDR2 SYGVKD. There are 13 residues in the CDR3. CDR3 sequence: CAIGRGTSTEAFF. In DNA form, the CDR3 reads TGTGCCATCGGTCGGGGTACTTCCACTGAAGCTTTCTTT.

The V call is TRBV2, the J call TRBJ2-7, with D unclear. Between the trimmed V and J ends, which lost 7 bases and 3 bases, there was a span of 10 bases. Germline values: CDR1 SNHLY, CDR2 FYNNEI. The length of the CDR3 is 12 residues. The DNA for the CDR3 is TGTGCCAGCAAGATTCCCGGCTACGAGCAGTACTTC. Translating gives CASKIPGYEQYF.

The rearrangement uses TRBV4-1 and TRBJ2-1; tentatively, D is TRBD2 (5 bases). Germline V gene data show CDR1 as MGHRA and CDR2 as YSYEKL. This CDR3 spans 15 amino acids. The V gene lost 0 bases and the J gene lost 9 bases, with 15 bases spanning the gap. CDR3: CASSQEFPSRSEQFF. DNA of the CDR3: TGCGCCAGCAGCCAAGAGTTCCCTAGCAGGAGTGAGCAGTTCTTC.

The chain recombines TRBV29-1 with TRBJ1-1, with D unclear. V lost 6 bases and J 11 bases, leaving 16 bases between the germline ends. The germline V gene encodes CDR1 SQVTM and CDR2 ANQGSEA. There are 11 residues in the CDR3. CDR3 bases: TGCAGCGTCAGCTTCGGGCAGAGGGCTTTCTTT. This encodes CSVSFGQRAFF.

This clone was picked up a small number of times. The V and J genes are TRBV6-6 and TRBJ1-1, with a weak D call TRBD1 (6 bases). The CDR3 loop spans 13 amino acids. V was cut by 6 bases and J by 4 bases, with 12 bases left in between. Germline V gene sequence: CDR1 MNHNY, CDR2 SVGAGI (reference sequence). CDR3 bases: TGTGCCAGCAGCAGATCGGGGGCCACTGAAGCTTTCTTT. Its protein product is CASSRSGATEAFF.

V and J are TRBV6-4 and TRBJ2-3; 10 bases fit TRBD1. The length of the CDR3 is 15 residues. CDR1 and CDR2 from the germline V gene are MRHNA and SNTAGT. J gave up 3 bases and V 8 bases, and 8 bases lay outside the gene matches. The CDR3 here is CASAPGTGETDTQYF. CDR3 sequence (DNA): TGTGCCAGCGCCCCCGGGACAGGGGAAACAGATACGCAGTATTTT.